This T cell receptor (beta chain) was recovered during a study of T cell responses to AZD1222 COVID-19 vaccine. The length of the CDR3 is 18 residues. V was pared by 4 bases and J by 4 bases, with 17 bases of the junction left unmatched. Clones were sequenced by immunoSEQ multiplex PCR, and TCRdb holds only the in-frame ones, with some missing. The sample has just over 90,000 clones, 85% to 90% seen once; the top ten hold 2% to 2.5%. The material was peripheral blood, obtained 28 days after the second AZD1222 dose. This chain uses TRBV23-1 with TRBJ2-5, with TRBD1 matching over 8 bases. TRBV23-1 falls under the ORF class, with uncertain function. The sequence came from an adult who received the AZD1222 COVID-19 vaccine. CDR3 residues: CASSPSSSGQGFIETQYF. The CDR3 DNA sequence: TGCGCCAGCAGTCCCAGTTCATCAGGACAGGGCTTTATAGAGACCCAGTACTTC.